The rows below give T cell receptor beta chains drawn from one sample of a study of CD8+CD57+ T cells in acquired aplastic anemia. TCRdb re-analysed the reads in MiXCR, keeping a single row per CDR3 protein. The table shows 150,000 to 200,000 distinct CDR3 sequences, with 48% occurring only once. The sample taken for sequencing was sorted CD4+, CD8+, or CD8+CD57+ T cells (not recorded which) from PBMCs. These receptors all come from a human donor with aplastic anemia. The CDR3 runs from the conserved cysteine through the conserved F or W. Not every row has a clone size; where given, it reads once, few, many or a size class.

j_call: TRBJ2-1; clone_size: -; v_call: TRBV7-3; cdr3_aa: CASSLTSGGTYNEQFF
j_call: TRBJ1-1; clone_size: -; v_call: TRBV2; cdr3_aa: CASSWTGDNTEAFF
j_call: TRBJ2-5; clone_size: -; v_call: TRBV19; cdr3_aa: CASTDMGGGIEAQYF
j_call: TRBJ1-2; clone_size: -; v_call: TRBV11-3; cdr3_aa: CASSPPLSYGYTF
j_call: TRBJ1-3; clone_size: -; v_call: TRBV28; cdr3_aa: CATQSGNTIYF
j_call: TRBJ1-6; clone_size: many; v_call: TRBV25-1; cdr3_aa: CASRGTVNSPLHF
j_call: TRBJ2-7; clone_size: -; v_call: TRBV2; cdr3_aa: CASTDRVYEQYF
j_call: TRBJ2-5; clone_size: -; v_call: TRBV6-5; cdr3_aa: CASSYSTPGLKETQYF
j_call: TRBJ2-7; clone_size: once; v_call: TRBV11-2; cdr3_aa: CASGQLRFYEQYF
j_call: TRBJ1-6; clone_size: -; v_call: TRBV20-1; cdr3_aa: CSARAGRSPLHF
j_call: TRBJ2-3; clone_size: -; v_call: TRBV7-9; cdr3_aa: CASSPGRDTQYF
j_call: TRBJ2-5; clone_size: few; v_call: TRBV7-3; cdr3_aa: CASSDGQVETQYF
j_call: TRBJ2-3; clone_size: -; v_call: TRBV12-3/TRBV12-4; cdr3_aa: CASSLSGETDTQYF
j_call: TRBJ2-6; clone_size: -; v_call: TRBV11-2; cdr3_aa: CASSFSVNSGANVLTF
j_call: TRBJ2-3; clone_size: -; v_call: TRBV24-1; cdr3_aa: CATSDPGQGPDTQYF